A selection of T cell receptor beta chains follows, all from one sample in a study of type 1 regulatory T cells. TCRdb re-analysed the reads in MiXCR, keeping a single row per CDR3 protein. The sample shows some 89,000 distinct CDR3 sequences, about 28% of them seen only once. Sequencing was performed on CD4+ T cells, either the whole sample or a sorted fraction (not recorded which). These receptors came from a human donor in good health. Both conserved end residues are part of each CDR3. D genes are given only for firm matches. Size tells how often a clone was seen (once, few, many) or the class of an expanded clone, and some rows leave it out.

D: TRBD2
size: -
J: TRBJ2-1
V: TRBV15
CDR3: CTTSSEGLAGVSRGEFF
DNA: TGTACCACCAGCAGTGAAGGACTAGCGGGTGTATCAAGGGGAGAGTTCTTC

D: -
size: few
J: TRBJ2-5
V: TRBV4-2
CDR3: CASSQVPSSGQETQYF
DNA: TGTGCCAGCAGCCAAGTCCCGAGTTCAGGGCAAGAGACCCAGTACTTC

D: -
size: few
J: TRBJ2-5
V: TRBV29-1
CDR3: CSVGQETQYF
DNA: TGCAGCGTCGGACAAGAGACCCAGTACTTC

D: TRBD2
size: -
J: TRBJ2-3
V: TRBV20-1
CDR3: CSARTSGRDTQFF
DNA: TGCAGTGCTCGGACTAGCGGTAGAGATACGCAGTTTTTT

D: -
size: many
J: TRBJ2-7
V: TRBV12-3/TRBV12-4
CDR3: CASSFRDEQYF
DNA: TGTGCCAGCAGCTTCAGGGACGAGCAGTACTTC

D: TRBD2
size: few
J: TRBJ2-3
V: TRBV9
CDR3: CASSGLAGGPTDTQYF
DNA: TGTGCCAGCAGCGGACTAGCGGGAGGGCCGACAGATACGCAGTATTTT

D: TRBD1
size: few
J: TRBJ1-4
V: TRBV7-9
CDR3: CASSSRTGSNEKLFF
DNA: TGTGCCAGCAGCTCGAGGACAGGATCTAATGAAAAACTGTTTTTT

D: TRBD2
size: -
J: TRBJ2-1
V: TRBV20-1
CDR3: CSARVPGLAGYNEQFF
DNA: TGCAGTGCTAGAGTCCCGGGACTAGCGGGATACAATGAGCAGTTCTTC

D: TRBD2
size: few
J: TRBJ2-5
V: TRBV20-1
CDR3: CSARLAGGYGETQYF
DNA: TGCAGTGCGAGACTAGCGGGAGGGTATGGGGAGACCCAGTACTTC

D: -
size: few
J: TRBJ2-1
V: TRBV7-9
CDR3: CASSLGVLGLYEQFF
DNA: TGTGCCAGCAGCTTAGGGGTCCTCGGACTCTATGAGCAGTTCTTC

D: -
size: -
J: TRBJ2-1
V: TRBV20-1
CDR3: CSAIGTGLDYNEQFF
DNA: TGCAGTGCTATCGGCACGGGACTGGACTACAATGAGCAGTTCTTC

D: -
size: few
J: TRBJ2-5
V: TRBV7-9
CDR3: CASSLDPGQETQYF
DNA: TGTGCCAGCAGCTTAGACCCGGGACAAGAGACCCAGTACTTC

D: TRBD1
size: -
J: TRBJ2-5
V: TRBV20-1
CDR3: CSAGTDQETQYF
DNA: TGCAGTGCTGGGACAGACCAAGAGACCCAGTACTTC

D: -
size: -
J: TRBJ2-1
V: TRBV4-3
CDR3: CASSQDGRGGFNEQFF
DNA: TGCGCCAGCAGCCAAGATGGAAGGGGGGGTTTCAATGAGCAGTTCTTC

D: TRBD1
size: -
J: TRBJ2-7
V: TRBV5-4
CDR3: CASSQRDRGGRNEQYF
DNA: TGTGCCAGCAGCCAACGCGACAGGGGAGGAAGGAACGAGCAGTACTTC

D: -
size: -
J: TRBJ2-2
V: TRBV9
CDR3: CASGVQGTGELFF
DNA: TGTGCCAGCGGGGTTCAGGGCACCGGGGAGCTGTTTTTT

D: -
size: few
J: TRBJ1-5
V: TRBV7-9
CDR3: CASSTRDTDQPQHF
DNA: TGTGCCAGCAGCACAAGGGACACAGATCAGCCCCAGCATTTT

D: -
size: -
J: TRBJ1-6
V: TRBV25-1
CDR3: CASSGGRIKDDPNSPLHF
DNA: TGTGCCAGCAGTGGTGGCAGGATTAAAGACGACCCCAATTCACCCCTCCACTTT

D: -
size: -
J: TRBJ2-5
V: TRBV20-1
CDR3: CSATGTRGHQETQYF
DNA: TGCAGTGCTACCGGGACTAGGGGGCATCAAGAGACCCAGTACTTC

D: -
size: few
J: TRBJ1-1
V: TRBV29-1
CDR3: CSVVRGGRAEAFF
DNA: TGCAGCGTTGTAAGGGGCGGTCGGGCTGAAGCTTTCTTT

D: -
size: -
J: TRBJ2-2
V: TRBV5-1
CDR3: CASSLTGLTNTGELFF
DNA: TGCGCCAGCAGCTTGACCGGGCTGACGAACACCGGGGAGCTGTTTTTT

D: -
size: -
J: TRBJ2-4
V: TRBV5-1
CDR3: CASSLDGNIQYF
DNA: TGCGCCAGCAGCTTGGATGGAAACATTCAGTACTTC

D: -
size: few
J: TRBJ2-3
V: TRBV29-1
CDR3: CSVDSGERTDTQYF
DNA: TGCAGCGTTGACTCGGGAGAGAGAACAGATACGCAGTATTTT

D: TRBD1
size: -
J: TRBJ1-2
V: TRBV20-1
CDR3: CSARDRDRGYYGYTF
DNA: TGCAGTGCTAGAGACCGGGACAGGGGTTACTATGGCTACACCTTC

D: TRBD1
size: once
J: TRBJ2-7
V: TRBV7-2
CDR3: CASSSRDRGPYEQYF
DNA: TGTGCCAGCAGCTCCCGGGACAGGGGACCCTACGAGCAGTACTTC

D: TRBD2
size: -
J: TRBJ2-5
V: TRBV20-1
CDR3: CSARVTSGSSETQYF
DNA: TGCAGTGCTAGAGTGACTAGCGGGAGTTCAGAGACCCAGTACTTC

D: -
size: -
J: TRBJ2-7
V: TRBV13
CDR3: CASSLNLGTEQYF
DNA: TGTGCCAGCAGCTTAAATCTGGGAACCGAGCAGTACTTC

D: -
size: few
J: TRBJ2-1
V: TRBV6-1
CDR3: CATSSEGNEQFF
DNA: TGTGCCACGTCTTCGGAGGGGAATGAGCAGTTCTTC

D: -
size: -
J: TRBJ2-1
V: TRBV20-1
CDR3: CSARPTVPSSYNEQFF
DNA: TGCAGTGCTAGACCGACAGTTCCTAGCTCCTACAATGAGCAGTTCTTC

D: TRBD2
size: few
J: TRBJ2-1
V: TRBV7-3
CDR3: CASSPMGGRDEQFF
DNA: TGTGCCAGCAGCCCCATGGGCGGGAGGGACGAGCAGTTCTTC

D: -
size: many
J: TRBJ2-3
V: TRBV7-2
CDR3: CASSLNKADTQYF
DNA: TGTGCCAGCAGCTTAAATAAGGCGGATACGCAGTATTTT

D: -
size: few
J: TRBJ1-2
V: TRBV7-8
CDR3: CASSRRVGQGPYGYTF
DNA: TGTGCCAGCAGCCGGCGGGTAGGGCAGGGGCCTTATGGCTACACCTTC

D: -
size: few
J: TRBJ2-5
V: TRBV6-5
CDR3: CASSYSYREETQYF
DNA: TGTGCCAGCAGTTACTCGTACAGGGAAGAGACCCAGTACTTC

D: -
size: -
J: TRBJ1-1
V: TRBV7-2
CDR3: CASSFRLNTEAFF
DNA: TGTGCCAGCAGCTTCAGGTTGAACACTGAAGCTTTCTTT

D: -
size: -
J: TRBJ2-2
V: TRBV4-3
CDR3: CASSPLVTGELFF
DNA: TGCGCCAGCAGCCCCCTAGTCACCGGGGAGCTGTTTTTT

D: TRBD2
size: -
J: TRBJ2-1
V: TRBV3-1
CDR3: CASSQDVGTSGREQFF
DNA: TGTGCCAGCAGCCAAGATGTAGGGACTAGCGGTCGTGAGCAGTTCTTC

D: -
size: few
J: TRBJ2-3
V: TRBV7-2
CDR3: CASSLYLNTQYF
DNA: TGTGCCAGCAGCTTATACCTTAATACGCAGTATTTT

D: TRBD2
size: -
J: TRBJ2-1
V: TRBV27
CDR3: CASRALAGGPHNEQFF
DNA: TGTGCCAGCAGAGCTCTAGCGGGAGGGCCCCACAATGAGCAGTTCTTC

D: -
size: -
J: TRBJ1-1
V: TRBV6-2/TRBV6-3
CDR3: CASSPTVTEAFF
DNA: TGTGCCAGCAGCCCGACAGTAACTGAAGCTTTCTTT

D: TRBD2
size: -
J: TRBJ2-5
V: TRBV7-2
CDR3: CASSVAGGQETQYF
DNA: TGTGCCAGCAGCGTAGCGGGAGGCCAAGAGACCCAGTACTTC

D: TRBD2
size: few
J: TRBJ2-7
V: TRBV9
CDR3: CASSVGLTSGPSLSYEQYF
DNA: TGTGCCAGCAGCGTAGGTCTAACTAGCGGGCCAAGTCTCTCCTACGAGCAGTACTTC

D: -
size: -
J: TRBJ1-2
V: TRBV7-9
CDR3: CASSLEQVAYGYTF
DNA: TGTGCCAGCAGCTTAGAGCAGGTGGCCTATGGCTACACCTTC

D: TRBD2
size: few
J: TRBJ2-2
V: TRBV19
CDR3: CASKSFGLAGGGDTGELFF
DNA: TGTGCCAGTAAATCGTTTGGACTAGCGGGAGGTGGGGACACCGGGGAGCTGTTTTTT

D: -
size: few
J: TRBJ2-2
V: TRBV24-1
CDR3: CATSRESGLKTGELFF
DNA: TGTGCCACCAGCCGGGAGTCAGGGCTGAAAACCGGGGAGCTGTTTTTT

D: TRBD1
size: -
J: TRBJ1-2
V: TRBV11-2
CDR3: CASSLDLAGGISYTF
DNA: TGTGCCAGCAGCTTAGATCTTGCAGGGGGCATTAGCTACACCTTC

D: -
size: -
J: TRBJ1-2
V: TRBV4-1
CDR3: CASSQDRGGYYGYTF
DNA: TGCGCCAGCAGCCAAGATCGGGGCGGGTACTATGGCTACACCTTC

D: TRBD2
size: few
J: TRBJ2-2
V: TRBV7-2
CDR3: CASSVTSGSGTGELFF
DNA: TGTGCCAGCAGCGTTACTAGCGGGAGTGGTACCGGGGAGCTGTTTTTT

D: -
size: -
J: TRBJ2-4
V: TRBV3-1
CDR3: CASSPSRDNIQYF
DNA: TGTGCCAGCAGCCCGAGCAGGGACAACATTCAGTACTTC

D: TRBD1
size: few
J: TRBJ2-4
V: TRBV6-2/TRBV6-3
CDR3: CASSYGRDRRVTSVYF
DNA: TGTGCCAGCAGTTACGGCCGGGACAGGAGGGTTACCAGTGTTTACTTC

D: -
size: -
J: TRBJ2-7
V: TRBV5-1
CDR3: CASRPRGGDIPYEQYF
DNA: TGCGCCAGCAGACCGCGTGGGGGAGATATTCCCTACGAGCAGTACTTC

D: TRBD2
size: -
J: TRBJ2-5
V: TRBV9
CDR3: CASSVASSGISETQYF
DNA: TGTGCCAGCAGCGTAGCTTCTAGCGGGATTTCGGAGACCCAGTACTTC

D: -
size: -
J: TRBJ2-2
V: TRBV3-1
CDR3: CASSLSNTGELFF
DNA: TGTGCCAGCAGCCTCAGCAACACCGGGGAGCTGTTTTTT

D: -
size: few
J: TRBJ1-5
V: TRBV5-5
CDR3: CASSHSAGGSNQPQHF
DNA: TGTGCCAGCAGCCATTCAGCGGGCGGGAGCAATCAGCCCCAGCATTTT